This T cell receptor (beta chain) was obtained from a study of CD8+CD57+ T cells in acquired aplastic anemia (dated by TCRdb to 2016 to 2019). With respect to the entire study: DNA extracted from sorted CD4+ and CD8+ cells had a mean of roughly 3 ug, with a range of roughly 0.18 to 27.4 ug. For healthy donor samples, the average read count was about 10.8 million for CD4+ cells and around 12 million for CD8+ cells.

Including cysteine and phenylalanine, the CDR3 has 14 amino acids. Only CDR3 DNA remains: 42 bases, in frame from the first base. V and J lose 2 bases and 8 bases, and a span of 15 bases separates them. The study deep-sequenced TCR repertoires of sorted CD4+ and CD8+ blood T cells from severe aplastic anemia patients and healthy subjects. Ficoll-Paque density gradient centrifugation was used to isolate peripheral blood mononuclear cells. CD4+ and CD8+ T cells were sorted by FACS or magnetic beads before DNA extraction. Overall study results and their limits: Patients and healthy controls showed no significant difference in CD8+ Simpson's diversity (P=0.060). Around 30 CD8+ CDR3 sequences were found to be shared between patients and controls, but these sequences appeared to be highly expressed in patients and within the immunodominant clones of the patients.

Notes on this clonotype: Its antigen has not been determined. Within one base of it there is no much larger clone, and no base qualities were kept.

Genomic DNA served as template for TCR beta VDJ combination and CDR3 sequence profiling. An Illumina HiSeq 2000 was used for TCR repertoire sequencing. The authors' analysis ran thus. TRBV/TRBJ rearrangement plots, CDR3 size and DJ length profiles, and Simpson's diversity index were used to evaluate the repertoires. The immunodominant clone was defined as the most abundant DNA sequence in deep sequencing data. CDR3 amino acid sequences were screened for sharing across subjects and compared with published repertoires and the VDJdb database. The public reads were run again by TCRdb, first through fastp at Q25 and then through MiXCR, and only productive beta chains were kept. Duplicate CDR3 protein sequences are folded into a single record with the most common DNA and genes. What appears here as the V and J calls and clone size reflects TCRdb's work, not the paper's. This sample holds 40,000 to 45,000 distinct CDR3 sequences; about 65% were observed only once. In total, the top ten clones hold 20% to 30% of the sample.

The sequenced material came from sorted CD4+, CD8+, or CD8+CD57+ T cells (not recorded which) from PBMCs. The source is a human donor in good health, serving as a control. The chain is encoded by TRBV12-3 or TRBV12-4 joined to TRBJ1-2, with a weak D call of TRBD1 (5 bases match). DNA sequence: TGTGCCAGCAGTTTACTCCTAACAGGTGGCGGCTACACCTTC. Translated, this is CASSLLLTGGGYTF.